The next 24 T cell receptor beta chains were all read from a single sample in a study of control samples from healthy donors and cancer patients. Only in-frame clones appear in the TCRdb table, and some are missing; sequencing was by immunoSEQ multiplex PCR. Seen here are 170,000 or so clones, approximately 91% observed once, and the top ten hold 2% to 2.5%. Sequencing was performed on blood. The source is a woman between 40 and 50 years old in good health.

This chain links TRBV6-5 with TRBJ2-4, with TRBD1 matching over 11 bases. The CDR3 is 13 amino acids. CDR1 is MNHEY, CDR2 SVGAGI, per germline. Trimming at V came to 8 bases and at J to 3 bases, leaving 0 bases not matched to a gene. CDR3 residues: CASGTGGKNIQYF. In DNA, the CDR3 is TGTGCCAGCGGGACAGGGGGCAAAAACATTCAGTACTTC.

The J gene is TRBJ1-5, the V gene TRBV15, with a tentative D call TRBD1 (6 bases). V was pared by 1 base and J by 4 bases, with 20 bases between. This CDR3 has 18 amino acids. From germline, CDR1 is LNHNV and CDR2 YYDKDF (reference sequence). The CDR3 DNA is TGTGCCACCAGCAGAGGGTTGTTTTTGGCAGGGGAGAATCAGCCCCAGCATTTT. It encodes CATSRGLFLAGENQPQHF.

V is TRBV6-6 and J is TRBJ1-4; weak D call: TRBD1 (5 bases). This CDR3 contains 15 residues. V lost 6 bases and J lost 8, with 19 bases in between. CDR1 and CDR2 (germline): MNHNY, SVGAGI (reference sequence). The CDR3 sequence: CASRTKDRHYEKLFF. The CDR3 DNA is TGTGCCAGCAGGACTAAAGACAGACACTACGAAAAACTGTTTTTT.

The CDR3 coding sequence is TGCGCCAGCAGCCAAGAGCACGTAGCGGGGAACACAGATACGCAGTATTTT. Translation: CASSQEHVAGNTDTQYF. V usage is TRBV4-1 and J usage is TRBJ2-3; 8 nucleotides line up with TRBD2. Germline lookup yields CDR1 MGHRA and CDR2 YSYEKL. V shed 0 bases and J 2 bases; nucleotides not matched to a gene: 7. The CDR3 is 17 amino acids.

This rearrangement joins TRBV10-3 to TRBJ1-6, with D possibly TRBD1 on 5 matching bases. The CDR3 spans 14 residues. Per germline, CDR1 ENHRY and CDR2 SYGVKD. V lost 4 bases and J lost 8, with 12 bases in between. As DNA, the CDR3 is TGTGCCATCAGTGGGGGGGATGGTGATTCACCCCTCCACTTT. This codes for CAISGGDGDSPLHF.

This clone appeared once. The chain links TRBV6-5 to TRBJ1-4; 8 nucleotides align to TRBD1. CDR1 MNHEY and CDR2 SVGAGI come from the germline V gene. V was pared by 6 bases and J by 7 bases, with 10 bases of the junction left unmatched. CDR3 length equals 15 residues. The CDR3 here is CASSSEDRVREKLFF. The CDR3 DNA follows: TGTGCCAGCAGCTCAGAGGACAGGGTTCGTGAAAAACTGTTTTTT.

V usage is TRBV5-1 and J usage is TRBJ1-2; D is perhaps TRBD1 (5 bases). From germline, CDR1 is SGHRS and CDR2 YFSETQ. This CDR3 has 15 residues. Trimming took off 0 bases at V and 1 base at J, with 10 bases between the two ends. CDR3 region: CASSLGTGLNYGYTF. The DNA of the CDR3 is TGCGCCAGCAGCTTGGGCACGGGGCTTAACTATGGCTACACCTTC.

The gene calls are TRBV29-1 and TRBJ1-3, with D unclear. V was pared by 7 bases and J by 0 bases, with 10 bases between. Germline V CDR1 and CDR2: SQVTM, ANQGSEA. The CDR3 spans 13 residues. The CDR3 spells CSAHKGSGNTIYF. As DNA, the CDR3 is TGCAGCGCCCATAAGGGCTCTGGAAACACCATATATTTT.

V is TRBV24-1 and J is TRBJ1-5; D is uncertain. CDR3 length: 17 residues. Trimming took off 4 bases at V and 0 bases at J, with 15 bases between the two ends. Germline V CDR1 and CDR2: KGHDR, SFDVKD. CDR3 nucleotide sequence: TGTGCCACCAGTGACCCAGGTATGGTCTCTAGCAATCAGCCCCAGCATTTT. Protein: CATSDPGMVSSNQPQHF.

The J gene is TRBJ2-5, the V gene TRBV27, with a possible D match to TRBD2 (6 bases). Germline V CDR1 and CDR2: MNHEY, SMNVEV (reference sequence). Trimming took off 1 base at V and 4 bases at J, with 19 bases between the two ends. The CDR3 is 17 amino acids. The CDR3 nucleotides are TGTGCCAGCAGTTTATACAGCTTGGGGGGATCCCGAGAGACCCAGTACTTC. Translated, it gives CASSLYSLGGSRETQYF.

The table lists this clone with a few counts. This CDR3 is CASSPDNNQPQHF. The CDR3 DNA reads TGTGCCAGCTCACCGGACAACAATCAGCCCCAGCATTTT. This chain links TRBV18 with TRBJ1-5; a possible D gene is TRBD1 (5 bases). Germline CDR1 and CDR2: KGHSH and LQKENI. The V gene lost 3 bases and the J gene lost 3 bases, with 6 bases spanning the gap. The length of the CDR3 is 13 residues.

The chain is built from TRBV4-2 and TRBJ1-3, with D unresolved. The CDR3 extends over 14 amino acids. In germline, CDR1 is LGHNA, CDR2 YNFKEQ. V was pared by 1 base and J by 2 bases, with 6 bases between. The CDR3 is CASSQGLAGNTIYF. As DNA, the CDR3 is TGTGCCAGCAGCCAAGGTTTGGCTGGAAACACCATATATTTT.

The chain combines TRBV24-1 with TRBJ2-2, with D maybe TRBD1 (6 bases). The germline V gene encodes CDR1 KGHDR and CDR2 SFDVKD. V gave up 3 bases and J gave up 6 bases, with 10 bases separating them. CDR3 size: 14 residues. CDR3 protein: CATSDVGASGELFF. CDR3 DNA sequence: TGTGCCACCAGTGATGTGGGGGCTTCCGGGGAGCTGTTTTTT.

The chain recombines TRBV10-1 with TRBJ1-6, with 8 bases lining up with TRBD1. The CDR3 covers 15 residues. Germline assignment: CDR1 WNHNN and CDR2 SYGVQD (reference sequence). V lost 7 bases and J lost 7; bases outside the gene matches: 9. The CDR3 nucleotides are TGCGCCAGCAATCCAGGGACAGGCGGAAATTCACCCCTCCACTTT. Protein sequence: CASNPGTGGNSPLHF.

The chain recombines TRBV24-1 with TRBJ1-2, with 8 bases fitting TRBD1. J lost 2 bases, V lost 1 base, and 11 bases had no gene match. Germline CDR1 reads KGHDR; CDR2 reads SFDVKD. The CDR3 contains 18 residues. The CDR3 region is CATSDFPDRARLNYGYTF. The CDR3 DNA is TGTGCCACCAGTGATTTCCCGGACAGGGCGAGGTTAAACTATGGCTACACCTTC.

The J gene is TRBJ1-6, the V gene TRBV5-1; unclear D gene. The V end was cut by 5 bases, the J end by 7 bases, with 7 bases between. CDR1 SGHRS and CDR2 YFSETQ come from the germline V gene. The CDR3 has 12 amino acids. The CDR3 nucleotides read TGCGCCAGCAGTTTTGGAAATTCACCCCTCCACTTT. Translating gives CASSFGNSPLHF. The full variable domain, in which reference TRBV5-1 and TRBJ1-6 provide the parts outside the CDR3, is KAGVTQTPRYLIKTRGQQVTLSCSPISGHRSVSWYQQTPGQGLQFLFEYFSETQRNKGNFPGRFSGRQFSNSRSEMNVSTLELGDSALYLCASSFGNSPLHFGNGTRLTVT.

The genes are TRBV27 and TRBJ2-7; D is possibly TRBD1 (6 bases). V was trimmed by 2 bases and J by 3 bases, leaving 17 bases between them. Germline CDR1 MNHEY, CDR2 SMNVEV (reference sequence). CDR3 size: 16 residues. DNA for the CDR3: TGTGCCAGCAGTTTACTCCCGTCACAGGGTTACTACGAGCAGTACTTC. The encoded protein is CASSLLPSQGYYEQYF.

The CDR3 sequence: CASSLWGGPNTQYF. CDR3 DNA: TGTGCCAGCAGTTTATGGGGGGGGCCAAATACGCAGTATTTT. This chain joins TRBV6-5 and TRBJ2-3; D is perhaps TRBD2 (7 bases). The CDR3 loop spans 14 amino acids. Germline CDR1 and CDR2: MNHEY and SVGAGI. With 4 bases removed from V and 7 bases from J, the gap between germline ends came to 15 bases.

The V and J genes are TRBV27 and TRBJ2-3, with D possibly TRBD2 on 6 matching bases. The V end was cut by 2 bases, the J end by 4 bases, with 13 bases between. The CDR3 extends over 15 amino acids. Germline-derived CDR1 and CDR2 are MNHEY and SMNVEV (reference sequence). CDR3 sequence: CASSLRTGVADTQYF. The CDR3 DNA reads as TGTGCCAGCAGTTTACGGACGGGGGTGGCAGATACGCAGTATTTT.

The gene calls are TRBV4-1 and TRBJ1-2; D remains unclear. CDR1 is MGHRA, CDR2 YSYEKL, per germline. The CDR3 length is 13 residues. V lost 3 bases, J lost 6 bases, and 11 bases lay in between. The CDR3 reads CASSQETWDGYTF. The CDR3 DNA reads TGCGCCAGCAGCCAGGAGACTTGGGATGGCTACACCTTC.

The rearrangement uses TRBV2 and TRBJ2-1, with unresolved D. The CDR3 has 15 amino acids. V was shortened by 6 bases and J by 4 bases, with 16 bases between the two germline ends. Germline CDR1 reads SNHLY; CDR2 reads FYNNEI. For the CDR3, the DNA is TGTGCCAGCAGGGGGATTGGAGTGAAATACAATGAGCAGTTCTTC. Amino acids: CASRGIGVKYNEQFF. Full variable domain (remainder filled in from reference TRBV2 and TRBJ2-1): EPEVTQTPSHQVTQMGQEVILRCVPISNHLYFYWYRQILGQKVEFLVSFYNNEISEKSEIFDDQFSVERPDGSNFTLKIRSTKLEDSAMYFCASRGIGVKYNEQFFGPGTRLTVL.

CDR3 loop: CASSEGQGYQPQHF. The CDR3, as DNA: TGTGCCAGCAGTGAAGGCCAGGGTTATCAGCCCCAGCATTTT. This chain joins TRBV2 and TRBJ1-5, with D tentatively TRBD1 (5 bases). The V gene lost 1 base and the J gene lost 5 bases, with 9 bases spanning the gap. The CDR3 has 14 amino acids. Per the germline V gene, CDR1 is SNHLY and CDR2 is FYNNEI. Variable domain in full (rest from reference TRBV2 and TRBJ1-5): EPEVTQTPSHQVTQMGQEVILRCVPISNHLYFYWYRQILGQKVEFLVSFYNNEISEKSEIFDDQFSVERPDGSNFTLKIRSTKLEDSAMYFCASSEGQGYQPQHFGDGTRLSIL.

V is TRBV7-9 and J is TRBJ1-1; D uncertain. Germline-derived CDR1 and CDR2 are SEHNR and FQNEAQ (reference sequence). V dropped 10 bases and J dropped 1 base, with 7 bases sitting between them. The CDR3 is 11 amino acids. Here the CDR3 reads CAIRGNTEAFF. The CDR3 bases are TGTGCCATCCGGGGGAACACTGAAGCTTTCTTT.

Here the CDR3 DNA reads TGTGCCAGCAGGGGCGACAGTTTCACAGATACGCAGTATTTT. Translation: CASRGDSFTDTQYF. This rearrangement joins TRBV6-5 to TRBJ2-3; perhaps TRBD1 as D (5 bases). Germline V lookup: CDR1 MNHEY, CDR2 SVGAGI. Trimming took off 6 bases at V and 2 bases at J, with 12 bases between the two ends. CDR3 length: 14 amino acids.